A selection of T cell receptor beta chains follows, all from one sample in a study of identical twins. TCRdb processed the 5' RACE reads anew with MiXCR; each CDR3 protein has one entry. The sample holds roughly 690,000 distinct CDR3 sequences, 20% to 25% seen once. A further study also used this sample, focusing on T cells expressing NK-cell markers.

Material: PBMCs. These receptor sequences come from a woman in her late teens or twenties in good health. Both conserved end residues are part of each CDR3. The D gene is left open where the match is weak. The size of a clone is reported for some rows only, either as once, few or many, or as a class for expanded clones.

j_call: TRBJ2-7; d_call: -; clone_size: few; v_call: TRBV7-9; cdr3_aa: CASSRSIVYEQYF; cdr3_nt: TGTGCCAGCAGCCGTTCCATCGTCTACGAGCAGTACTTC
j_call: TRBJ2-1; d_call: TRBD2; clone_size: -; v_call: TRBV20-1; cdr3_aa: CSATSRGSSYNEQFF; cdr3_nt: TGCAGTGCTACCTCTCGCGGGAGTTCCTACAATGAGCAGTTCTTC
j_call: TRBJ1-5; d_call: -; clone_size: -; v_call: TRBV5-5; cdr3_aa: CASSLEAQEYSNQPQHF; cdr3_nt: TGTGCCAGCAGCTTGGAGGCCCAGGAATATAGCAATCAGCCCCAGCATTTT
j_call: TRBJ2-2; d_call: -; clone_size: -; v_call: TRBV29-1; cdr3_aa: CSVGWKNTGELFF; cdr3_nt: TGCAGCGTGGGCTGGAAGAACACCGGGGAGCTGTTTTTT
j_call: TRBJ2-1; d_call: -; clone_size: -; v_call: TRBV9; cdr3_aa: CASSVEGLLATSYNEQFF; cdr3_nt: TGTGCCAGCAGCGTAGAGGGCCTCCTAGCGACTTCCTACAATGAGCAGTTCTTC
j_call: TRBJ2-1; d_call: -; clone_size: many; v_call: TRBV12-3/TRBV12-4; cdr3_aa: CASSFGRYNEQFF; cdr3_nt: TGTGCCAGCAGTTTCGGGCGGTACAATGAGCAGTTCTTC
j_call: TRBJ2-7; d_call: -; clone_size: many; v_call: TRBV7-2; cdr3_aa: CASSAHREQYF; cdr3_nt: TGTGCCAGCAGCGCCCACCGCGAGCAGTACTTC
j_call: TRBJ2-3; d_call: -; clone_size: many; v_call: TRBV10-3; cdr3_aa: CAISASDTQYF; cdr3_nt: TGTGCCATCAGTGCTTCAGATACGCAGTATTTT
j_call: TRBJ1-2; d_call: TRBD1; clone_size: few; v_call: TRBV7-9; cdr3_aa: CASSLVTKTGVGGYTF; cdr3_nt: TGTGCCAGCAGCTTAGTAACGAAGACAGGGGTCGGTGGCTACACCTTC
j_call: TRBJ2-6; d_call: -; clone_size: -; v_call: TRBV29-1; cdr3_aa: CRTLTGANVLTF; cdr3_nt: TGCAGGACCCTAACTGGGGCCAACGTCCTGACTTTC
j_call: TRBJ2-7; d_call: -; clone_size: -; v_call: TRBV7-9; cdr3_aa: CASSSIGDEQYF; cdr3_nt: TGTGCCAGCAGTAGCATAGGGGACGAGCAGTACTTC
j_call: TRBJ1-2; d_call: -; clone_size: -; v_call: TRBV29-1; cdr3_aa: CSVTLGDGYTF; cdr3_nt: TGCAGCGTTACTCTAGGGGATGGCTACACCTTC
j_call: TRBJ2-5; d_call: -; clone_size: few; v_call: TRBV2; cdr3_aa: CASPASRETQYF; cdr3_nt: TGTGCCAGCCCGGCAAGTCGAGAGACCCAGTACTTC
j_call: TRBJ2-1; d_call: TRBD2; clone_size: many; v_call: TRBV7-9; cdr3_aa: CASSIWTSGGGEQFF; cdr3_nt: TGTGCCAGCAGCATCTGGACTAGCGGGGGTGGTGAGCAGTTCTTC
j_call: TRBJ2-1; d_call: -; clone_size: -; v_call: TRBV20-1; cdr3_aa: CSARDQGFSSYNEQFF; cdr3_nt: TGCAGTGCTAGAGACCAGGGTTTCAGCTCCTACAATGAGCAGTTCTTC
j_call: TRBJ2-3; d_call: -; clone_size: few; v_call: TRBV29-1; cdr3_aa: CSVHRGRLTDTQYF; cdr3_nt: TGCAGCGTTCATCGTGGGAGGTTGACCGATACGCAGTATTTT
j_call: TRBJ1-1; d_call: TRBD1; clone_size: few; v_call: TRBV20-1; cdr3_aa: CSANEGGYTEAFF; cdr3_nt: TGCAGTGCTAATGAAGGGGGCTACACTGAAGCTTTCTTT
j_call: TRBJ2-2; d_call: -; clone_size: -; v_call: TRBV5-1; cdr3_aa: CASSFGPDSFTGELFF; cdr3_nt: TGCGCCAGCAGCTTCGGGCCGGACAGTTTCACCGGGGAGCTGTTTTTT
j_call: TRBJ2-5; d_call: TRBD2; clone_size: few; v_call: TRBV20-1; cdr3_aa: CSAPLAGGPLRYF; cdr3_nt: TGCAGTGCCCCGCTAGCGGGGGGGCCCCTCCGGTACTTC
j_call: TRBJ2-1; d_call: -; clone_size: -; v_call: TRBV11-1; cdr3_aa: CATRDVYNEQFF; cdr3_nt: TGTGCCACCCGAGACGTCTACAATGAGCAGTTCTTC
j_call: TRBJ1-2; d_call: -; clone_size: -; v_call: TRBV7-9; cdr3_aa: CASSLGTRTSYGYTF; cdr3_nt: TGTGCCAGCAGCTTAGGAACTCGGACGTCCTATGGCTACACCTTC
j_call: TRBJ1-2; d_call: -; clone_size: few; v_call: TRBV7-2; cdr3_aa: CASSLGRGTVYGYTF; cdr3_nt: TGTGCCAGCAGCTTAGGGAGGGGGACGGTGTATGGCTACACCTTC
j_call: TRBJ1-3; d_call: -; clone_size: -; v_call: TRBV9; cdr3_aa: CASSVAASGNTIYF; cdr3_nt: TGTGCCAGCAGCGTAGCTGCCTCTGGAAACACCATATATTTT
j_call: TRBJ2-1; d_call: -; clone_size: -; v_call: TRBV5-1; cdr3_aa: CASSWGGGEQFF; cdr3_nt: TGCGCCAGCAGCTGGGGAGGGGGAGAGCAGTTCTTC
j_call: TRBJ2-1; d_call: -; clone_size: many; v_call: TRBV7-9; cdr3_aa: CASSLENEQFF; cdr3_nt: TGTGCCAGCAGCTTAGAAAATGAGCAGTTCTTC
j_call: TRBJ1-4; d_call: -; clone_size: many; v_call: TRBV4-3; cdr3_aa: CASSQDVRRYNEKLFF; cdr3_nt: TGCGCCAGCAGCCAAGATGTCAGGAGATATAATGAAAAACTGTTTTTT
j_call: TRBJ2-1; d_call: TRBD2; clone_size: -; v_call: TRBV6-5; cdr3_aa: CASSHSTSGGAYEQFF; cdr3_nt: TGTGCCAGCAGCCACTCCACTAGCGGGGGGGCGTATGAGCAGTTCTTC
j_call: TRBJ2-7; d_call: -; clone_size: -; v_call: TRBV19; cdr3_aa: CASSISSGNEQYF; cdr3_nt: TGTGCCAGTAGTATATCGAGTGGGAACGAGCAGTACTTC
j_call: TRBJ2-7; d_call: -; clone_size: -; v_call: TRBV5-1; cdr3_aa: CASSSGGQLSYEQYF; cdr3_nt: TGCGCCAGCAGCTCGGGTGGACAGCTCTCCTACGAGCAGTACTTC
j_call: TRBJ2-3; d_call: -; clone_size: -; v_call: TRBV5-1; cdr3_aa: CASSLNPGSDTQYF; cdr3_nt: TGCGCCAGCAGCTTGAACCCGGGGAGCGATACGCAGTATTTT
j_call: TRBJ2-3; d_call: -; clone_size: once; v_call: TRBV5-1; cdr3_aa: CASSSSQITDTQYF; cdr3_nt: TGCGCCAGCAGCTCCTCTCAGATCACAGATACGCAGTATTTT
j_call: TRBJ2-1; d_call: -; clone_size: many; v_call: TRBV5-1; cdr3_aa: CASSLEARVNEQFF; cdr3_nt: TGCGCCAGCAGCTTGGAAGCCCGGGTCAATGAGCAGTTCTTC
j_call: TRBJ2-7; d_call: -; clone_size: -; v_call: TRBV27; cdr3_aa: CASSGTANEQYF; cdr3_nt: TGTGCCAGCAGTGGAACCGCCAACGAGCAGTACTTC
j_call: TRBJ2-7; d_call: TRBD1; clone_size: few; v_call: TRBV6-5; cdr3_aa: CASSYFRTGEGYEQYF; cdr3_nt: TGTGCCAGCAGTTATTTTCGGACAGGCGAGGGCTACGAGCAGTACTTC
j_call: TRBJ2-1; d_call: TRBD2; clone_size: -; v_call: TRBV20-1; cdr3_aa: CSARDRGWGTSGTSQFF; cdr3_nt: TGCAGTGCTAGAGATCGGGGTTGGGGGACTAGCGGGACATCACAGTTCTTC
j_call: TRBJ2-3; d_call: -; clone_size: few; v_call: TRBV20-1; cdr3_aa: CSALSPPTRAFTDTQYF; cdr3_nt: TGCAGTGCCCTGTCCCCCCCCACGCGGGCCTTCACAGATACGCAGTATTTT
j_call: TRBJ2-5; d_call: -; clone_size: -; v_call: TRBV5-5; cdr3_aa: CASSLPGVLETQYF; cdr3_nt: TGTGCCAGCAGCTTGCCGGGGGTACTGGAGACCCAGTACTTC
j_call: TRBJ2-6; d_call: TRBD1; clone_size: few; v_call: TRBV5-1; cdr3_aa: CASSLTGTGSSGANVLTF; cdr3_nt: TGCGCCAGCAGCTTGACCGGGACAGGAAGCTCTGGGGCCAACGTCCTGACTTTC
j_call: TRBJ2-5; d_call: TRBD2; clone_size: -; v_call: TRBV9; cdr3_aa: CASSERRLAGGNQETQYF; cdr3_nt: TGTGCCAGCAGCGAGCGGCGGCTAGCGGGAGGGAACCAAGAGACCCAGTACTTC
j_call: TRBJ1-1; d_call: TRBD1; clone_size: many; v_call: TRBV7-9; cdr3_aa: CASSLTGGVTEAFF; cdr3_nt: TGTGCCAGCAGCTTAACAGGGGGCGTCACTGAAGCTTTCTTT
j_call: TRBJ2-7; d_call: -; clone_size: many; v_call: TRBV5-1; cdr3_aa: CASSLAGRGEFGEQYF; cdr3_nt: TGCGCCAGCAGCTTGGCCGGGCGAGGGGAGTTTGGCGAGCAGTACTTC
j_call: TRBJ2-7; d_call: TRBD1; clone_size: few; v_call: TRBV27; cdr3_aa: CASRGTGYSSEQYF; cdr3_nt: TGTGCCAGCAGGGGGACAGGGTATAGTAGCGAGCAGTACTTC
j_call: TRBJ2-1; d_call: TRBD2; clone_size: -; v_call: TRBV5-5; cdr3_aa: CASSFAGGAYNEQFF; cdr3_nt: TGTGCCAGCAGCTTTGCGGGGGGAGCCTACAATGAGCAGTTCTTC
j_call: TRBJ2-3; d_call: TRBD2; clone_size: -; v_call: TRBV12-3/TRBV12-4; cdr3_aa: CASSFGTRAPDTQYF; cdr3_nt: TGTGCCAGCAGTTTTGGGACTAGAGCACCGGATACGCAGTATTTT
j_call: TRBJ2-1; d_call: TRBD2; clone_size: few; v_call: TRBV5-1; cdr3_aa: CASRAGGHDEQFF; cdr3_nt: TGCGCCAGCAGGGCGGGGGGGCACGATGAGCAGTTCTTC
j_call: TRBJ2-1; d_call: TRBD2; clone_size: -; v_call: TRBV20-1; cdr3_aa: CSARQTSGSSDEQFF; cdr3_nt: TGCAGTGCTAGGCAGACTAGCGGGAGCTCGGATGAGCAGTTCTTC
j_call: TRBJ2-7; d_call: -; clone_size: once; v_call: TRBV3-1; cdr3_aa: CASSQGLRAYEQYF; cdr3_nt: TGTGCCAGCAGCCAAGGACTGAGGGCTTACGAGCAGTACTTC
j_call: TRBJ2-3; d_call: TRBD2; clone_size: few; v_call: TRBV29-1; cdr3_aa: CSMLLGAGGDTQYF; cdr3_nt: TGCAGCATGCTCTTAGGAGCGGGAGGAGATACGCAGTATTTT